The entry below gives a single T cell receptor beta chain sequence along with its context. Antigen specificity is unknown. The sample originates from a study of radiotherapy plus CTLA-4 blockade in lung cancer. Regarding the study as a whole: How blood T cell clones changed early, along with interferon-beta, reportedly forecast response best. The study found tumor-derived TCR clones expanded in blood after radiotherapy plus ipilimumab.

CDR1 and CDR2 from the germline V gene are MNHEY and SVGAGI. This CDR3 is built from 14 residues. V gave up 2 bases and J gave up 2 bases; unmatched junction bases: 0. The protocol was immunoSEQ multiplex PCR, while the TCRdb copy is restricted to in-frame clones and leaves out a portion. This table has fewer than 75,000 clones, 80% to 90% appearing once. The genes are TRBV6-5 and TRBJ1-3; 7 nucleotides line up with TRBD1. Sequenced material: peripheral blood, taken from a patient treated with radiotherapy plus ipilimumab. The TCR originated in a human donor with non-small cell lung cancer that progressed on radiotherapy plus ipilimumab. The DNA of the CDR3 is TGTGCCAGCAGTTACCAGGGGGCTGGAAACACCATATATTTT. Protein sequence: CASSYQGAGNTIYF.